The present T cell receptor (beta chain) was sequenced within a study of molecular identifiers for immune sequencing clone quantification. Study at large: Naive CD8 cell RNA, from 20,000 or 100,000 cells, was split five ways in replicates, with four sequenced.

CDR3 length: 15 amino acids. Germline values: CDR1 SQVTM, CDR2 ANQGSEA. With 5 bases clipped from V and 1 base from J, the junction kept 10 bases outside the gene matches. Study observations and caveats: Barcode collisions between identical TCR molecules could shrink estimates of highly expanded clone sizes. Under 1% of molecules in naive cells, but over 99% of effector molecules, belonged to clones above 20 RNA copies.

This clonotype showed up many times. Its antigen is not identified. From the PCR reads, TCRdb called clonotypes with MiXCR, one entry per CDR3 protein. The data contain over 300,000 distinct CDR3 sequences, 24% of them singletons. The TCR comes from a human donor in good health. Some libraries in this study had Jurkat cell RNA spiked in. This chain links TRBV29-1 with TRBJ2-7; 8 bases agree with TRBD2. The sequenced sample consisted of naive CD8+ T cells from blood, with Jurkat cell RNA spiked in. Subset described: FACS-sorted CD8+CD4-CCR7+CD45RA+ naive T cells. This CDR3 is CSVQGSGGPSYEQYF. The CDR3 DNA reads as TGCAGCGTTCAGGGGTCGGGAGGGCCGTCCTACGAGCAGTACTTC.